Detailed here is one T cell receptor beta chain. This clonotype has just a few counts. What this receptor recognizes is not known. No clone much larger than this one lies a single base away; base qualities are absent. Ophthalmopathy patients had moderately to severely active disease, with a Clinical Activity Score of 3 or more, a NOSPECS grade of 4 or more, and a disease duration of less than 3 months. The study excluded patients with uncontrolled infections, other autoimmune diseases, pregnancy or lactation. Diagnoses relied on clinical symptoms, serum thyroxine and TRAb, thyroid ultrasound and orbital computed tomography. PBMCs were isolated from 7.5 to 10 ml of fresh peripheral blood by Ficoll-Paque density gradient centrifugation. Total RNA was extracted with Trizol reagent, and quality was checked on an Agilent 2100 Bioanalyzer. The entry originates in a study of T cells in Graves' hyperthyroidism and ophthalmopathy (dated by TCRdb to about 2019). A note on the overall study: Peripheral blood samples were taken at initial diagnosis, before any treatment was given. A discovery cohort of about 100 patients, approximately 45 with Graves' ophthalmopathy and fewer than 65 with stable Graves' hyperthyroidism, was used to find distinguishing TCR V-J signatures. An independent validation cohort of around 19 hyperthyroidism patients and 17 patients who later progressed to ophthalmopathy tested prospective prediction of ophthalmopathy. For training and testing, the 100 or so patients in the discovery cohort were randomly divided in a 7:3 ratio. Thyroid tissue and blood T-cell repertoires from more than five Graves' hyperthyroidism patients were also compared in the study. After blood sampling, hyperthyroidism patients were treated with methimazole at a starting dose of 30 mg daily, and ophthalmopathy patients were treated with high-dose intravenous methylprednisolone. The paper describes TCR Vbeta CDR3 sequencing of 130 to 150 peripheral blood samples, made up of 43 ophthalmopathy patients, roughly 72 hyperthyroidism patients and about 17 progressor patients. Broader findings and caveats from the paper: Sample size was not statistically predetermined, and investigators were not blinded to group allocation. Blood samples also contained most of the expanded thyroid clonotypes (frequency above 0.001), which suggests that blood repertoires may reflect thyroid immune responses. In validation, progression to ophthalmopathy was predicted by the model with 65% to 71% sensitivity and under 85% specificity, a median of about 6 months before onset. A 13 V-J signature model separated ophthalmopathy from stable hyperthyroidism, with 87.88% sensitivity and 81.08% specificity in cross-validation and 80%/75% in testing.

Trimming accounts for 5 bases at V and 7 bases at J, while the number of junction bases matched to no gene is 5. From a lookup of the germline V gene, CDR1 and CDR2 are KGHDR and SFDVKD. The CDR3 numbers 14 residues from cysteine through phenylalanine. The entry retains the CDR3 DNA only, 42 bases that are in frame from base 1. Amplification of TCR beta CDR3 regions was carried out from RNA transcripts. The TCR CDR3 was subjected to a first round of RT-PCR using the HTBI primer set and the Qiagen OneStep RT-PCR kit. Libraries were constructed in a second round of multiplex PCR, after which size selection and purification were performed. Libraries were sequenced paired-end with 100 bp reads on an Illumina HiSeq2000. The paper's data handling went like this. Raw data were processed with SOAPnuke, discarding reads with adapters, uncalled bases, mean Phred below 15, or no exact constant-primer or identifier match. COPE v1.2.5 was used to merge the high-quality paired reads, and each unique nucleotide sequence was defined as a clonotype. MiTCR v1.1 was used to align clonotypes to the IMGT TRBV, TRBD and TRBJ reference segments. Only V-J combinations with frequency above 0.0001, covering approximately 99% of repertoires, were analysed. The TCS score was defined as the ratio of F50 (clonal expansion) to E x V (chaos), calculated using BLOSUM62-based TCRdist between CDR3 peptides within each V-J. Welch's t-statistics and random forest reduced just over 500 V-J features to 13, which were used in a naive Bayes classifier (R e1071). TCRdb reran the public reads through fastp at Q25 and MiXCR, keeping productive beta chains. Every entry covers one CDR3 protein and lists the most common genes and DNA from its rows. These V and J calls rely on TCRdb rather than the paper's analysis. The sample table records approximately 380,000 distinct CDR3 sequences; about a fifth of these occur just once. Clones ranked in the top ten supply 35% to 45% of the sample.

The chain is assembled from TRBV24-1 and TRBJ2-7; 12 central bases correspond to TRBD1. This TCR was sampled from a man aged 18 to 30 with Graves' ophthalmopathy. The material sequenced was blood. The nucleotide sequence reads TGTGCCACCAGTGGGGGACAGGGGGCGCGAGAGCAGTACTTC. Translation gives CATSGGQGAREQYF.